Listed below are T cell receptor beta chains from one sample, sequenced in a study of blood T cell repertoires in COVID-19. Only in-frame clones appear in the TCRdb table, and some are missing; sequencing was by immunoSEQ multiplex PCR. Found here are under 300,000 clones, approximately 83% of them singletons; the top ten hold less than 15%. The sequenced sample consisted of peripheral blood. The receptors were gathered from a human donor in a cohort sampled during active COVID-19. The CDR3 runs from the conserved cysteine through the conserved F or W. D genes are given only for firm matches. Only part of the rows carry a size: once, few, many, or a class if the clone is expanded.

V gene,clone size,D gene,J gene,CDR3 DNA,CDR3 protein
TRBV18,few,.,TRBJ2-5,TGTGCCAGCTCACCGGGACAAGGCCCGACTGAGACCCAGTACTTC,CASSPGQGPTETQYF
TRBV12-3/TRBV12-4,.,.,TRBJ2-7,TGTGCCAGCACGGCGGGCAACTCCTACGAGCAGTACTTC,CASTAGNSYEQYF
TRBV4-3,.,TRBD2,TRBJ2-5,TGCGCCAGCAGCCAATCCAGCGGGAGTAGGGAGACCCAGTACTTC,CASSQSSGSRETQYF
TRBV28,once,.,TRBJ2-2,TGTGCCAGCCAACTTCCTCTAGGACTTCCCACCGGGGAGCTGTTTTTT,CASQLPLGLPTGELFF
TRBV27,.,.,TRBJ2-3,TGTGCCAGCAGTTTATTCGGTACAGATACGCAGTATTTT,CASSLFGTDTQYF
TRBV18,.,.,TRBJ2-5,TGTGCCAGCTCATCAGGACTAGGGGGGGAGACCCAGTACTTC,CASSSGLGGETQYF
TRBV28,.,TRBD2,TRBJ2-2,TGTGCCAGCACCTTGGGCCCAGCGGGAGTACCCGGGGAGCTGTTTTTT,CASTLGPAGVPGELFF
TRBV5-6,few,.,TRBJ1-3,TGTGCCAGCAGCTTGGGGGCCACTCTCTCTGGAAACACCATATATTTT,CASSLGATLSGNTIYF
TRBV2,.,.,TRBJ2-6,TGTGCCAGCACAAGTCTTGGGGGCACTGGGGCCAACGTCCTGACTTTC,CASTSLGGTGANVLTF
TRBV29-1,once,.,TRBJ1-4,TGCAGCGTTGGTTCAGGCGTTAATGAAAAACTGTTTTTT,CSVGSGVNEKLFF
TRBV18,.,TRBD1,TRBJ1-2,TGTGCCAGCTCACGGACAGGGGAGAGGAATGGCTACACCTTC,CASSRTGERNGYTF
TRBV30,.,TRBD1,TRBJ1-4,TGTGCCTGGAGTATGGGACAGGGGCAAAAACTGTTTTTT,CAWSMGQGQKLFF
TRBV5-4,.,TRBD2,TRBJ2-7,TGTGCCAGCAGCTTGCGGTCGGGAGGTTACGAGCAGTACTTC,CASSLRSGGYEQYF
TRBV19,.,.,TRBJ1-1,TGTGCCAGTAGTGTTATACCAGGGAACACTGAAGCTTTCTTT,CASSVIPGNTEAFF
TRBV19,.,TRBD2,TRBJ2-1,TGTGCCAGTAGTTATGGCGGGAGTAACTATGAGCAGTTCTTC,CASSYGGSNYEQFF
TRBV9,.,.,TRBJ2-3,TGTGCCAGCAGCGTAGACGGGAGTAGGCAGTATTTT,CASSVDGSRQYF
TRBV6-5,.,TRBD1,TRBJ1-6,TGTGCCAGCAGAAGGGACAGAAATTCACCCCTCCACTTT,CASRRDRNSPLHF
TRBV7-3,.,TRBD2,TRBJ2-1,TGTGCCAGCAGCCCCCCGGGACTAACTTTCAATGAGCAGTTCTTC,CASSPPGLTFNEQFF
TRBV30,.,.,TRBJ2-3,TGTGCCTGGAGTTCACGGGATACGCAGTATTTT,CAWSSRDTQYF
TRBV3-1/TRBV3-2,once,.,TRBJ2-1,TGTGCCAGCAGCCAAGCGGGAGATAGGAGCGATGAGCAGTTCTTC,CASSQAGDRSDEQFF